This entry lists 13 T cell receptor beta chains sequenced from one sample in a study of response to subunit inactivated influenza vaccine. A single record per CDR3 protein comes from TCRdb applying MiXCR to the RT-PCR reads. The sample shows about 240,000 distinct CDR3 sequences, about 12% of them seen only once. The material was non-naive T cells sorted from PBMCs, obtained less than 15 days before vaccination. Receptors were obtained from a man aged 50 to 59 who received an inactivated influenza vaccine.

The rearrangement joins TRBV6-5 to TRBJ1-2; D remains unclear. The CDR3 covers 17 residues. The ends were cut back, 0 bases at V and 4 bases at J, with 18 bases in the middle. The germline CDR1 and CDR2 sequences are MNHEY and SVGAGI. As DNA, the CDR3 is TGTGCCAGCAGTTACTCGGAAAGAACAGCGGCGGGCTATGGCTACACCTTC. It codes for CASSYSERTAAGYGYTF.

The chain joins TRBV12-3 or TRBV12-4 to TRBJ2-2; TRBD2 might be the D (6 bases). Trimming cost V 3 bases and J 4 bases, with 15 bases left between them. There are 16 residues in the CDR3. The CDR3 DNA sequence: TGTGCCAGCAGTTTTGGACCCAGCGGGTCCACCGGGGAGCTGTTTTTT. Its protein product is CASSFGPSGSTGELFF.

V is TRBV20-1 and J is TRBJ2-7, with TRBD2 matching over 9 bases. The CDR3 is made up of 13 amino acids. Germline trimming cut 5 bases from V and 6 bases from J; bases unmatched to any gene: 8. CDR1 and CDR2 from the germline V gene are DFQATT and SNEGSKA (reference sequence). The CDR3 loop is CSASGTSNSEQYF. The CDR3 nucleotides read TGCAGTGCTTCCGGGACTAGCAATAGCGAGCAGTACTTC.

This clonotype was detected only a few times. V usage is TRBV18 and J usage is TRBJ2-7; D not certain. Germline V gene data show CDR1 as KGHSH and CDR2 as LQKENI. The germline V and J ends were trimmed by 2 bases and 0 bases, with 8 bases remaining between them. The CDR3 spans 14 residues. DNA of the CDR3: TGTGCCAGCTCACCAAATCTAGACTCCTACGAGCAGTACTTC. Amino acids: CASSPNLDSYEQYF. The whole variable domain, filled in from reference TRBV18 and TRBJ2-7, reads NAGVMQNPRHLVRRRGQEARLRCSPMKGHSHVYWYRQLPEEGLKFMVYLQKENIIDESGMPKERFSAEFPKEGPSILRIQQVVRGDSAAYFCASSPNLDSYEQYFGPGTRLTVT.

This chain links TRBV14 with TRBJ2-7, with D maybe TRBD1 (6 bases). V shed 2 bases and J shed 2 bases, with 25 bases lying between them. Germline V gene data show CDR1 as SGHDN and CDR2 as FVKESK. CDR3 length: 19 amino acids. The CDR3 loop is CASSQRGYQYYEATYEQYF. The DNA of the CDR3 is TGTGCCAGCAGCCAAAGGGGGTACCAATATTATGAAGCTACCTACGAGCAGTACTTC.

This clonotype was found a few times. The V and J genes are TRBV4-1 and TRBJ2-7; D is unclear. Germline V lookup: CDR1 MGHRA, CDR2 YSYEKL. Trimming removed 1 base at V and 4 bases at J, with 14 bases between. The CDR3 has 15 residues. CDR3 nucleotide sequence: TGCGCCAGCAGCCAAGCCCCCCAGGCGGCTTACGAGCAGTACTTC. This gives the protein CASSQAPQAAYEQYF.

There are many counts of this clonotype. The CDR3 is CASRFTGPSYEQYF. In nucleotides, the CDR3 is TGTGCCAGCAGATTCACAGGCCCCTCCTACGAGCAGTACTTC. The V call is TRBV28, the J call TRBJ2-7, with D possibly matching TRBD1 (5 bases). V lost 6 bases, J lost 0 bases, and 12 bases lay in between. The V gene's germline CDR1 is MDHEN and CDR2 SYDVKM. The CDR3 runs to 14 residues.

V gene TRBV7-2 combines with J gene TRBJ1-5; possible D gene TRBD1, 6 bases. CDR3 length: 16 amino acids. The germline V gene has CDR1 SGHTA and CDR2 FQGNSA. V lost 0 bases to trimming and J lost 5 bases, with 14 bases between them. The CDR3 protein is CASSLATGLRDQPQHF. Written as DNA, the CDR3 is TGTGCCAGCAGCTTAGCGACAGGACTAAGGGATCAGCCCCAGCATTTT.

The genes are TRBV3-1 and TRBJ2-1; TRBD2 aligns across 10 bases. The CDR3 sequence is 19 residues long. Germline CDR1 reads LGHDT; CDR2 reads YNNKEL (reference sequence). J gave up 0 bases and V 1 base, and 9 bases lay outside the gene matches. The DNA for the CDR3 is TGTGCCAGCAGCCAAGGTCGCCTAGCGGGGGTGTCCTCCTACAATGAGCAGTTCTTC. It encodes CASSQGRLAGVSSYNEQFF.

This clonotype was counted only a few times. The rearrangement links TRBV12-3 or TRBV12-4 to TRBJ1-1; the D is unclear. V gave up 3 bases and J gave up 7 bases, with 9 bases separating them. This CDR3 region has 12 residues. The CDR3 nucleotides are TGTGCCAGCAGTTTCGGGCTGCATGAAGCTTTCTTT. Residues: CASSFGLHEAFF.

In this sample, this clonotype turned up many times. The chain couples TRBV4-1 to TRBJ2-5, with D perhaps matching TRBD1 (5 bases). Per the germline V gene, CDR1 is MGHRA and CDR2 is YSYEKL. V was shortened by 4 bases and J by 1 base, with 10 bases between the two germline ends. CDR3 length: 14 residues. The CDR3 sequence: CASSPWQGQETQYF. The CDR3 nucleotides are TGCGCCAGCAGCCCTTGGCAGGGCCAAGAGACCCAGTACTTC.

This clonotype was detected a few times. V gene TRBV4-3 combines with J gene TRBJ2-3, with unresolved D. Trimming stripped 0 bases from V and 1 base from J, with 8 bases between. Germline V CDR1 and CDR2: LGHNA, YSLEER. The CDR3 totals 15 residues. Here the CDR3 DNA reads TGCGCCAGCAGCCAAGAGGCAGGCGGCACAGATACGCAGTATTTT. This sequence encodes CASSQEAGGTDTQYF.

This chain connects TRBV9 to TRBJ2-2; the D gene is possibly TRBD2 (5 bases). From germline, CDR1 is SGDLS and CDR2 YYNGEE. The CDR3 contains 16 residues. V was clipped by 2 bases and J by 0 bases, with 11 bases between them. The CDR3 nucleotides read TGTGCCAGCAGCGTCCGTGAGGGCGCGAACACCGGGGAGCTGTTTTTT. The encoded protein is CASSVREGANTGELFF.